A selection of T cell receptor beta chains follows, all from one sample in a study of blood T cell repertoires in COVID-19. Generated by immunoSEQ multiplex PCR, the TCRdb table keeps only in-frame clones and is missing some. The sample lists over 90,000 clones; roughly nine tenths were seen once. The sequencing input was peripheral blood. Receptors originate from a man aged 45 to 65 with active COVID-19. Each CDR3 is given with its conserved first and last residue. A D gene is named only where the DNA matches it firmly. Some rows mark clone size as missing; the rest say once, few, many or name a class of expanded clone.

D gene	clone size	V gene	J gene	CDR3 DNA	CDR3 protein
TRBD1	.	TRBV7-6	TRBJ2-7	TGTGCCAGCAGCTTGTCCCCGGACAGGGGATCCTACGAGCAGTACTTC	CASSLSPDRGSYEQYF
TRBD1	.	TRBV6-5	TRBJ1-5	TGTGCCAGCTCAAGGGGACAGGGTGGCCAGCCCCAGCATTTT	CASSRGQGGQPQHF
.	once	TRBV6-5	TRBJ2-2	TGTGCCAGCAGGGGCGAGATGACCGGGGAGCTGTTTTTT	CASRGEMTGELFF
.	.	TRBV28	TRBJ1-2	TGTGCCAGCAGGGGGGGTCTGGGGGGTGGCTACACCTTC	CASRGGLGGGYTF
TRBD1	.	TRBV19	TRBJ1-6	TGTGCCAGTAAGGCAGGGGGACTTTCACCCCTCCACTTT	CASKAGGLSPLHF
TRBD1	.	TRBV6-5	TRBJ2-7	TGTGCCAGCAGTTACTCGGGACAGGGAGGTTACGAGCAGTACTTC	CASSYSGQGGYEQYF
.	many	TRBV2	TRBJ2-5	TGTGCCGGGGACACAGATGTAGGGACCCAGTACTTC	CAGDTDVGTQYF
.	.	TRBV5-5	TRBJ1-2	TGTGCCAGCAGTTATGGGGCGGGGGCCAACTATGGCTACACCTTC	CASSYGAGANYGYTF
.	.	TRBV5-4	TRBJ2-2	TGTGCCAGCAGCTTTGGCCCTGGGAACACCGGGGAGCTGTTTTTT	CASSFGPGNTGELFF
TRBD1	.	TRBV18	TRBJ1-1	TGTGCCAGCTCTGGGGACAGGGTCCTATTGAACACTGAAGCTTTCTTT	CASSGDRVLLNTEAFF
TRBD2	.	TRBV6-5	TRBJ2-1	TGTGCCAGCAGGACGGGACTAGCGGGGGGGCATGAGCAGTTCTTC	CASRTGLAGGHEQFF
.	.	TRBV27	TRBJ2-7	TGTGCCAGCAGTCTCACGAACATATTGAGGAACGAGCAGTACTTC	CASSLTNILRNEQYF
.	.	TRBV29-1	TRBJ1-1	TGCAGCGTTGAAGGCCGGACTGAAGCTTTCTTT	CSVEGRTEAFF
.	.	TRBV6-2/TRBV6-3	TRBJ1-2	TGTGCCAGCAGTCCCGGGAGCGGAGGGCCGCTATTAAGTGGCTACACCTTC	CASSPGSGGPLLSGYTF
TRBD1	.	TRBV7-2	TRBJ2-5	TGTGCCAGCAGCTTAGCCGGACAGGGGTCAGAGACCCAGTACTTC	CASSLAGQGSETQYF
.	.	TRBV6-6	TRBJ2-1	TGTGCCAGCAGTTACTCGAGAGAGAATGAGCAGTTCTTC	CASSYSRENEQFF
.	once	TRBV12-3/TRBV12-4	TRBJ2-1	TGTGCCAGCAGTCTGGACAGAAACAATGAGCAGTTCTTC	CASSLDRNNEQFF
.	.	TRBV2	TRBJ2-5	TGTGCCAGCAGTGATCTGGGGGCGAGACAAGAGACCCAGTACTTC	CASSDLGARQETQYF
.	once	TRBV6-5	TRBJ1-1	TGTGCCAGCAGTTACCTAATGTCAACCCAAGCTTTCTTT	CASSYLMSTQAFF